This TCR beta chain was profiled in a study of blood T cell repertoires in COVID-19. Study in general: Samples representing acute and convalescent COVID-19 were sourced from the United States, Italy and Spain.

Here immunoSEQ multiplex PCR was the method, and the copy in TCRdb shows in-frame clones only, minus some. Among about 200,000 clones listed, approximately 82% were seen once. Trimming took 8 bases from V and 0 from J, leaving 13 bases between them. This CDR3 has 14 amino acids. CDR1 is MNHNY, CDR2 SVGAGI, per germline (reference sequence). Sequencing input: peripheral blood. The receptor was isolated from a man aged 50-59 years with active or convalescent COVID-19. This rearrangement joins TRBV6-6 to TRBJ1-1; possibly TRBD1 for D (5 bases). CDR3 sequence (DNA): TGTGCCAGCTCGGAGACAGCAATGAACACTGAAGCTTTCTTT. Translating gives CASSETAMNTEAFF.